The 8 T cell receptor beta chains presented below share a single source sample, sequenced in a study of blood T cell repertoires in COVID-19. Only in-frame clones appear in the TCRdb table, and some are missing; sequencing was by immunoSEQ multiplex PCR. The data show under 130,000 clones, with around four fifths seen just once and around 12% held by the top ten. The sequenced sample consisted of peripheral blood. The receptors shown here come from a human donor in a cohort sampled during active COVID-19.

Written as DNA, the CDR3 is TGTGCCAGCAGCGTAGCGCCTACTCAGGGGGCTGGAGGAGAGACCCAGTACTTC. Translation gives CASSVAPTQGAGGETQYF. The V call is TRBV9, the J call TRBJ2-5, with TRBD1 matching over 8 bases. The V segment lost 0 bases and the J segment 4 bases; nucleotides outside the gene matches: 14. CDR1 is SGDLS, CDR2 YYNGEE, per germline. CDR3 size: 18 residues.

The V call is TRBV11-2, the J call TRBJ1-6; D unclear. With 1 base removed from V and 8 bases from J, the gap between germline ends came to 12 bases. The CDR3 extends over 15 amino acids. Germline CDR1 and CDR2: SGHAT and FQNNGV. In nucleotides, the CDR3 is TGTGCCAGCAGCTTAGGTCCGAGAAAAGATTCACCCCTCCACTTT. It codes for CASSLGPRKDSPLHF.

CDR3 DNA sequence: TGCGCCAGCAGCGACCGGGAAAACACTGAAGCTTTCTTT. Residues: CASSDRENTEAFF. This chain joins TRBV5-1 and TRBJ1-1; no firm D call. Trimming left V 4 bases short and J 2 bases short, with 9 bases between. The CDR3 has 13 amino acids. Germline CDR1 reads SGHRS; CDR2 reads YFSETQ.

The J gene is TRBJ1-1, the V gene TRBV14, with 9 nucleotides matching TRBD1. Trimming removed 3 bases from V and 4 bases from J; junction bases left unmatched: 6. CDR3 length: 15 residues. CDR1 SGHDN and CDR2 FVKESK come from the germline V gene. The chain's CDR3 is CASSQNRGRVTEAFF. The CDR3 DNA is TGTGCCAGCAGCCAGAACAGGGGGCGGGTCACTGAAGCTTTCTTT.

This chain links TRBV12-3 or TRBV12-4 with TRBJ1-1, with TRBD1 matching 7 bases. The CDR3 consists of 13 residues. V shed 7 bases, J shed 8 bases, and the junction held 10 bases outside the gene matches. The DNA of the CDR3 is TGTGCCAGCACCCGGAGGGGGACAGAAGAAGCTTTCTTT. Translating it yields CASTRRGTEEAFF.

The CDR3 DNA sequence: TGTGCCAGCAGCCTCCGGGAGGCGGGGGGGCGTGAGACCCAGTACTTC. This codes for CASSLREAGGRETQYF. V usage is TRBV2 and J usage is TRBJ2-5; 9 bases align to TRBD2. V lost 6 bases, J lost 5 bases, and 13 bases stayed unmatched. The CDR3 spans 16 residues. Germline V gene sequence: CDR1 SNHLY, CDR2 FYNNEI.

The rearrangement uses TRBV2 and TRBJ1-5; no firm D call. There are 15 residues in the CDR3. V lost 4 bases, J lost 3 bases, and 13 bases lay in between. CDR1 and CDR2 (germline): SNHLY, FYNNEI. CDR3 residues: CASSGWGDLNQPQHF. The CDR3 DNA is TGTGCCAGCAGTGGGTGGGGAGACCTCAATCAGCCCCAGCATTTT. Supplemented by reference TRBV2 and TRBJ1-5, the full variable domain reads EPEVTQTPSHQVTQMGQEVILRCVPISNHLYFYWYRQILGQKVEFLVSFYNNEISEKSEIFDDQFSVERPDGSNFTLKIRSTKLEDSAMYFCASSGWGDLNQPQHFGDGTRLSIL.

The chain links TRBV29-1 to TRBJ1-2; perhaps TRBD1 as D (5 bases). This CDR3 has 12 amino acids. Germline V gives CDR1 SQVTM, CDR2 ANQGSEA. The V and J ends lost 2 bases and 8 bases respectively, with 12 bases between them. CDR3 protein: CSVELSRGGYTF. DNA of the CDR3: TGCAGCGTTGAACTTAGTAGGGGAGGCTACACCTTC.